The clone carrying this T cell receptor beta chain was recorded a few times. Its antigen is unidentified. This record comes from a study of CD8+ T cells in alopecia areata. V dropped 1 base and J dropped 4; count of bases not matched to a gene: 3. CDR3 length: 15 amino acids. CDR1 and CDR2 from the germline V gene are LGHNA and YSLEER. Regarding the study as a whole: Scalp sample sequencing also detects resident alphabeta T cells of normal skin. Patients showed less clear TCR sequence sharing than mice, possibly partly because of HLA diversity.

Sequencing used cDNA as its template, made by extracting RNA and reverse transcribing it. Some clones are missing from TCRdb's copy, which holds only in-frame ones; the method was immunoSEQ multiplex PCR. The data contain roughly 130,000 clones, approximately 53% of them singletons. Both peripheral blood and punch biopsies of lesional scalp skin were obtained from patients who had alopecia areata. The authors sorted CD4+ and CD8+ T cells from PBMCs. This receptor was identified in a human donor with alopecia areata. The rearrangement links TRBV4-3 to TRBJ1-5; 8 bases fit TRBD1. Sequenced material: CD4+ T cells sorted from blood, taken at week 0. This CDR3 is CASSQGTGPNQPQHF. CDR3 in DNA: TGCGCCAGCAGCCAAGGGACAGGGCCGAATCAGCCCCAGCATTTT.